This T cell receptor beta chain was recovered during a study of blood T cell repertoires in COVID-19. Study at large: COVID-19 samples from acute and convalescent phases originated in the United States, Italy and Spain.

The CDR3 length is 14 residues. Between the trimmed V and J ends, which lost 0 bases and 10 bases, there was a span of 10 bases. CDR1 is SGHTA, CDR2 FQGTGA, per germline. Some clones are missing from TCRdb's copy, which holds only in-frame ones; the method was immunoSEQ multiplex PCR. Of under 450,000 clones listed, more than 70% were seen once; the top ten hold roughly 12%. During active infection, Seattle patients enrolled and were then monitored through disease. The rearrangement joins TRBV7-3 to TRBJ1-6; D may be TRBD1 (6 bases). The origin of this receptor is a woman aged 50 to 65 with COVID-19, enrolled during active disease. The sequenced material came from peripheral blood. Here the CDR3 DNA reads TGTGCCAGCAGCTTAACAACAGGGAACTCACCCCTCCACTTT. Protein sequence: CASSLTTGNSPLHF.